These 19 T cell receptor beta chains originate from one sample sequenced in a study of beta chain features in type 1 diabetes. Notes on the study in general: Within each of all four CD4+ subsets, Type 1 diabetes patients had TCRB CDR3s that were moderately but significantly shorter.

Sequencing targeted expressed TCRB transcripts, as all isolated RNA had been reverse transcribed. Sequencing used immunoSEQ multiplex PCR; TCRdb keeps in-frame clones, though not all of them. The sample carries around 40,000 clones, approximately 61% recorded once. Which antigens these TCRs recognize remains unknown. Sequenced: Tregs from blood. These receptors were obtained from a man younger than 40 with type 1 diabetes. Some clones in this sample may be carry-over from other donors' samples.

V is TRBV7-2 and J is TRBJ1-5; D perhaps matches TRBD1 (6 bases). The CDR3 extends over 15 amino acids. The germline gives CDR1 SGHTA, CDR2 FQGNSA. Trimming cost V 5 bases and J 2 bases, with 13 bases left between them. The DNA of the CDR3 is TGTGCCAGCAGCATACAGGGATCGGGCAATCAGCCCCAGCATTTT. This codes for CASSIQGSGNQPQHF.

This clone occurred once. The chain carries TRBV20-1 and TRBJ2-1; D might be TRBD2 (5 bases). The CDR3 extends over 11 amino acids. V dropped 5 bases and J dropped 6 bases, with 8 bases sitting between them. Germline V CDR1 and CDR2: DFQATT, SNEGSKA (reference sequence). This CDR3 is CSAPLVNEQFF. CDR3 nucleotide sequence: TGCAGTGCTCCACTAGTCAATGAGCAGTTCTTC.

In its sample, this clone ranks as medium-sized (0.01 to 0.1%). V is TRBV5-4 and J is TRBJ2-2; a weak D match, TRBD1 (6 bases). The germline CDR1 and CDR2 sequences are SGHNT and YYREEE (reference sequence). The CDR3 runs 16 residues. V dropped 4 bases and J dropped 0 bases, with 13 bases sitting between them. CDR3 sequence: CASSPGRTANTGELFF. CDR3 nucleotides: TGTGCCAGCAGCCCGGGACGGACAGCGAACACCGGGGAGCTGTTTTTT.

This clone was counted between two and nine times. This chain links TRBV28 with TRBJ1-5, with a possible D match to TRBD1 (5 bases). Germline CDR1 and CDR2: MDHEN and SYDVKM. V was cut by 5 bases and J by 5 bases, with 10 bases left in between. This CDR3 is 13 amino acids long. CDR3 sequence reads: CASSRGRDQPQHF. CDR3 nucleotide sequence: TGTGCCAGCAGTAGGGGCAGGGATCAGCCCCAGCATTTT.

V gene TRBV5-4 combines with J gene TRBJ2-1, with 10 bases fitting TRBD2. From germline, CDR1 is SGHNT and CDR2 YYREEE (reference sequence). With V trimmed by 4 bases and J by 9 bases, 13 bases remained unmatched. This CDR3 is 16 amino acids long. The CDR3 loop is CASSQAIAGGRIEQFF. CDR3 bases: TGTGCCAGCAGCCAAGCTATAGCGGGGGGACGGATTGAGCAGTTCTTC.

The rearrangement uses TRBV6-1 and TRBJ2-5; 7 bases are shared with TRBD2. CDR1 is MNHNS and CDR2 is SASEGT in the germline V gene. The CDR3 is 14 amino acids. The trim removed 0 bases at V and 5 bases at J, leaving 3 bases unmatched. The CDR3 sequence: CASSEAGRGETQYF. CDR3 bases: TGTGCCAGCAGTGAAGCGGGGCGGGGGGAGACCCAGTACTTC.

This clone occurred once. V gene TRBV28 combines with J gene TRBJ2-5; 10 bases align to TRBD2. Trimming removed 7 bases from V and 1 base from J; junction bases left unmatched: 9. The CDR3 contains 16 residues. CDR1 MDHEN and CDR2 SYDVKM come from the germline V gene. The CDR3 region has the DNA TGTGCCAGCACCCTCGGGGCTAGCGGGGGCCAAGAGACCCAGTACTTC. Translated, it gives CASTLGASGGQETQYF.

This chain joins TRBV5-4 and TRBJ2-2, with 8 bases that match TRBD1. Germline lookup yields CDR1 SGHNT and CDR2 YYREEE (reference sequence). V lost 4 bases and J lost 12; bases outside the gene matches: 8. This CDR3 comprises 13 residues. The DNA for the CDR3 is TGTGCCAGCAGCCAGGACAGGGATGGGCAGCTGTTTTTT. It is translated as CASSQDRDGQLFF.

This clone was recorded a few times. The chain is built from TRBV5-6 and TRBJ2-1; 9 bases match TRBD2. Looked up from germline, CDR1 is SGHDT and CDR2 is YYEEEE. The CDR3 is 14 amino acids. V dropped 8 bases and J dropped 9; count of bases not matched to a gene: 12. The CDR3 nucleotides read TGTGCCAGTAAGAGGGGCGGGGGGGCCGGTGAGCAGTTCTTC. Its translation is CASKRGGGAGEQFF.

V gene TRBV7-2 combines with J gene TRBJ2-5, with D unclear. CDR3 length: 12 residues. The V and J ends lost 5 bases and 5 bases respectively, with 9 bases between them. Germline CDR1 and CDR2: SGHTA and FQGNSA. The DNA of the CDR3 is TGTGCCAGCAGCCGCGGAGAGGAGACCCAGTACTTC. Protein product: CASSRGEETQYF.

The rearrangement joins TRBV11-2 to TRBJ2-3, with 11 bases aligning to TRBD2. The CDR3 contains 14 residues. Losses at the gene ends were 5 bases for V and 5 bases for J; bases not matched to a gene: 3. Germline V gives CDR1 SGHAT, CDR2 FQNNGV. This CDR3 reads CASSLGLAGDTQYF. CDR3 in DNA: TGTGCCAGCAGCCTTGGACTAGCGGGAGATACGCAGTATTTT.

V and J are TRBV6-5 and TRBJ1-1; D is uncertain. Trimming pared 6 bases from V and 5 bases from J, leaving 19 bases between. The CDR3 covers 15 residues. Germline CDR1 is MNHEY and CDR2 is SVGAGI. CDR3 DNA sequence: TGTGCCAGCAGACTCCGGGCCGGTCAGCGGACTGAAGCTTTCTTT. Its translation is CASRLRAGQRTEAFF.

This sequence joins TRBV5-6 and TRBJ2-4; TRBD2 is a possible D gene (6 bases). The CDR3 consists of 16 residues. V lost 0 bases, J lost 7 bases, and 17 bases lay in between. Germline V gene lookup returns CDR1 SGHDT and CDR2 YYEEEE. The CDR3, as DNA: TGTGCCAGCAGCTTGGTCTCTAGTGTCCGGGGGAACATTCAGTACTTC. Translated: CASSLVSSVRGNIQYF.

This clone was counted a single time. The chain links TRBV2 to TRBJ1-5; 8 nucleotides match TRBD1. The ends lost 6 bases at V and 6 bases at J; junction bases unmatched: 4. Germline V lookup: CDR1 SNHLY, CDR2 FYNNEI. There are 13 residues in the CDR3. The chain's CDR3 is CASRDREFQPQHF. The CDR3 DNA is TGTGCCAGCAGGGACAGGGAGTTTCAGCCCCAGCATTTT.

V gene TRBV5-4 combines with J gene TRBJ1-6; D possibly corresponds to TRBD1 (6 bases). Germline CDR1 reads SGHNT; CDR2 reads YYREEE (reference sequence). The V gene lost 1 base and the J gene lost 12 bases, with 14 bases spanning the gap. This CDR3 region has 14 residues. The CDR3 nucleotides read TGTGCCAGCAGCTTGCGGACAGAGGGGGAACCCCTCCACTTT. Encoded protein: CASSLRTEGEPLHF.

The chain is built from TRBV7-2 and TRBJ2-3, with 7 bases that match TRBD2. The CDR3 consists of 15 residues. V gave up 2 bases and J gave up 1 base; unmatched junction bases: 3. Germline CDR1 SGHTA, CDR2 FQGNSA. This CDR3 is CASSLYSGGTDTQYF. The DNA for the CDR3 is TGTGCCAGCAGCTTATACAGCGGGGGCACAGATACGCAGTATTTT.

Only a few counts were recorded for this clone. This chain joins TRBV6-5 and TRBJ2-3; D remains ambiguous. The germline V gene has CDR1 MNHEY and CDR2 SVGAGI. Between the trimmed V and J ends, which lost 6 bases and 6 bases, there was a span of 13 bases. This CDR3 contains 13 residues. Written as DNA, the CDR3 is TGTGCCAGCAGCCCACCCGAGGCCGATACGCAGTATTTT. Protein product: CASSPPEADTQYF.

This clone was observed a handful of times. The chain is built from TRBV7-8 and TRBJ2-7; D possibly corresponds to TRBD2 (5 bases). Germline CDR1 reads SGHVS; CDR2 reads FQNEAQ. The V and J ends lost 1 base and 2 bases respectively, with 6 bases between them. The CDR3 extends over 13 amino acids. Here the CDR3 DNA reads TGTGCCAGCAGCTTAGGAGGGACCTACGAGCAGTACTTC. Translation: CASSLGGTYEQYF.

This rearrangement joins TRBV29-1 to TRBJ1-1; no clear D. CDR3 length equals 13 residues. The germline CDR1 and CDR2 sequences are SQVTM and ANQGSEA. The V gene lost 4 bases and the J gene lost 6 bases, with 15 bases spanning the gap. CDR3 region: CSVARIVRAEAFF. CDR3 nucleotides: TGCAGCGTTGCCCGAATTGTCCGAGCTGAAGCTTTCTTT.